One TCR beta chain is described in this entry. The table lists this clone with a count of one. The specificity of this receptor is unknown. Base qualities are missing; no much larger clone stands one base away. These data originate in a study of blood T cell repertoires in COVID-19 (dated by TCRdb to about 2020). Broadly, across the study: Collaborator samples came from the United States, Italy and Spain and covered acute and convalescent phases of COVID-19. Sample metadata almost always included a de-identified subject ID, COVID-19 status, age in years and sex. Subjects who had been exposed to COVID-19, were actively infected with it, or had recovered from it provided the deeply sampled blood TCRbeta repertoires that made up the dataset. The repertoires were released in a freely available public database intended as a resource for research on the immune response to SARS-CoV-2. HLA class I and class II types, where available, came from metadata supplied by the sample provider rather than from assay-based typing. Samples came from the ongoing ImmuneRACE study (first 160 participants) plus 1,254 subjects from 6 global collaborators. The prospective study material was composed of cDNA or gDNA derived from T cells, B-cell-depleted T cells, or PBMCs.

Looking up the germline V gene yields CDR1 MNHEY and CDR2 SVGAGI. Reading from cysteine to phenylalanine, the CDR3 counts 16 amino acids. The sequence is cut down to CDR3 DNA, 48 bases in frame from base 1. V loses 0 bases of germline sequence and J loses 1 base, and the interval between the two ends is 13 bases. Collaborating institutions collected whole blood in K2EDTA tubes following their own protocols. Collaborator samples were shipped for TCRbeta analysis as frozen whole blood, isolated PBMCs, or DNA extracted from either sample type. Findings and caveats that apply to the study as a whole: The quantity of clinical and demographic metadata differed by source and by participant and was supplied without curation.

TCRbeta CDR3 regions were amplified from genomic DNA by means of the immunoSEQ Assay, a bias-controlled multiplex PCR. Per the authors' processing: Within the assay, amplification of reference gene primers was used to estimate how many nucleated cells each sample contained. Sequence reads were collapsed and filtered to measure the absolute abundance of every unique TCRbeta CDR3 rearrangement. For each sample, productive Simpson clonality was calculated as the square root of Simpson's diversity index over productive rearrangements. The clones in this table, taken by TCRdb from immuneACCESS, are in-frame only. Not every clone is retained; where verified, under half of the shortfall comes from an unresolved V gene, and the cause of the rest is unknown. That table supplies the V and J calls and clone size; D and trimming were determined from the DNA. This sample lists some 130,000 clones; 70% to 90% were detected once. Of the sample, 10% to 13% is held by the ten largest clones.

This TCR was sampled from a man in his forties or fifties with acute or convalescent COVID-19. The sample was peripheral blood. The sequence is built from TRBV6-5 and TRBJ2-7; the best D guess is TRBD1, with 5 bases matching. The CDR3 protein sequence reads: CASSYSFQDSSYEQYF. DNA sequence: TGTGCCAGCAGTTACTCCTTTCAAGACAGTTCCTACGAGCAGTACTTC.